This paragraph covers one T cell receptor (beta chain) sequence. Its antigen is unidentified. This may be a read error: a much more frequent sequence differs by one nucleotide. These data belong to a study of molecular identifiers for immune sequencing clone quantification. Study-level findings and limits: Single-cell amounts of spiked Jurkat TCR RNA were reportedly detectable among approximately 970,000 naive cells.

Using its own MiXCR run on the PCR reads, TCRdb lists one record per CDR3 protein. The profile shows just under 650,000 distinct CDR3 sequences, about 20% of them singletons. CDR3 size: 14 residues. The germline V and J ends were trimmed by 5 bases and 4 bases, with 14 bases remaining between them. Preparation of naive CD8 libraries involved about 18,000 to 1,000,000 sorted cells and 10%, 30% or 50% RNA. The sequence was collected from a human donor in good health. Some libraries in this study had Jurkat cell RNA spiked in. The material sequenced was naive CD8+ T cells from blood, with Jurkat cell RNA spiked in. Described subset: FACS-sorted CD8+CD4-CCR7+CD45RA+ naive T cells. The chain couples TRBV12-3 or TRBV12-4 to TRBJ1-1; D ambiguous. The CDR3 bases are TGTGCCAGCAGTCCGACCCTACCTCCCACTGAAGCTTTCTTT. Its translation is CASSPTLPPTEAFF.